The TCR beta chain described here comes from a study of T cells in localized non-small cell lung cancer. Using immunoSEQ multiplex PCR, the repertoire was profiled, and TCRdb retains in-frame clones only, with some absent. The data hold 20,000 to 25,000 clones, with 84% observed a single time. A note on this clone: Its specificity is unknown.

V shed 6 bases, J shed 4 bases, and the junction held 4 bases outside the gene matches. This CDR3 spans 15 amino acids. CDR1 and CDR2 (germline): LNHDA, SQIVND (reference sequence). Whole-study findings and limits: Researchers found a median roughly 56 of the top 100 tumor clones in adjacent lung. Owing to sequencing of a solitary tumor region, heterogeneity cannot be discounted.

The receptor was derived from a man aged 35 to 69 with stage II lung adenocarcinoma. The chain uses TRBV19 and TRBJ2-1, with TRBD2 identical over 12 bases. Here the sequenced sample was PBMCs, taken before any cancer treatment. The chain's CDR3 is CASSPGTSGYNEQFF. CDR3 bases: TGTGCCAGTAGCCCAGGGACTAGCGGGTACAATGAGCAGTTCTTC.